The clone carrying this T cell receptor (beta chain) has more than one count but fewer than ten. What it binds is not known. The data originate from a study of radiation and T cells in renal cell carcinoma. Study conclusions and caveats: Dominant CDR3 motifs were more common in irradiated tumors than controls. Tumor samples were small regions of 0.9 to 1 g.

The germline V gene encodes CDR1 SGHVS and CDR2 FNYEAQ. V lost 5 bases, J lost 6 bases, and 8 bases stayed unmatched. There are 14 residues in the CDR3. Clones were sequenced by immunoSEQ multiplex PCR, and TCRdb holds only the in-frame ones, with some missing. The table has 13,000 or so clones, approximately 50% seen once. Treatment given: treatment-naive control, cytoreductive nephrectomy. Control tumors came from treatment-naive patients without prior radiation. Control tumors came from 4 females and fewer than twelve males, aged about 35 to 82. Sample: tumor tissue, taken from a patient whose treatment was nephrectomy without radiotherapy. The receptor was isolated from a man in his fifties or sixties with renal cell carcinoma. This rearrangement joins TRBV7-6 to TRBJ2-7; the match to TRBD1 covers 9 bases. The CDR3 DNA is TGTGCCAGCAGCCAGGTGGGACAGGGCCGCGAGCAGTACTTC. It codes for CASSQVGQGREQYF.